This T cell receptor beta chain stems from a study of T cells in localized non-small cell lung cancer. Sequenced by immunoSEQ multiplex PCR; TCRdb stores in-frame clones only, minus some. The sample shows tens of thousands of clones, about 90% of them seen only once. Findings of the study overall: Paired adjacent lung recovered a median roughly 50 of the top 100 tumor clones. Because sequencing included only one region (of the tumor), heterogeneity remains possible. Tumor trailed uninvolved adjacent lung in T cell clonality, which peaked there. A raised T cell density in blood coincided with lengthier overall survival.

Only a few counts were recorded for this clone. Its matching antigen is unknown. This TCR derives from a male donor at least 60 years old with stage I squamous cell lung carcinoma. The source material was peripheral blood, sampled before any cancer treatment.

The DNA for the CDR3 is TGTGCCAGCAGTGCCGGGGGAGGGAATCAGCCCCAGCATTTT. Translated: CASSAGGGNQPQHF. This rearrangement joins TRBV2 to TRBJ1-5, with D perhaps matching TRBD1 (5 bases). Trimming cost V 4 bases and J 4 bases, with 11 bases left between them. The CDR3 contains 14 residues. Germline V lookup: CDR1 SNHLY, CDR2 FYNNEI.